These 15 T cell receptor beta chains were sequenced from one sample in a study of T-cell memory formation after mild COVID-19. TCRdb redid the calling of the 5' RACE reads with MiXCR, one entry per CDR3 protein. The data contain about 350,000 distinct CDR3 sequences, 12% to 15% of them singletons. Material for sequencing was PBMCs or a T cell subset sorted from them (not recorded which). The receptors were gathered from a man between 18 and 29 years old who had mild COVID-19 (a few samples of this study predate the infection). Cell type and time point are not known.

The rearrangement links TRBV6-5 to TRBJ1-3, with a weak D call TRBD1 (6 bases). Between the trimmed V and J ends, which lost 11 bases and 3 bases, there was a span of 14 bases. This CDR3 region has 13 residues. Looked up from germline, CDR1 is MNHEY and CDR2 is SVGAGI. The CDR3 is CAARGSFGNTIYF. Here the CDR3 DNA reads TGTGCCGCAAGGGGGTCTTTTGGAAACACCATATATTTT.

Many counts were recorded for this clonotype. V gene TRBV4-1 combines with J gene TRBJ2-4; no definite D call. Deletions cut 0 bases from V and 0 bases from J, with 9 bases between. This CDR3 has 16 amino acids. Germline V gene lookup returns CDR1 MGHRA and CDR2 YSYEKL. The chain's CDR3 is CASSQEGRGAKNIQYF. DNA for the CDR3: TGCGCCAGCAGCCAAGAGGGTCGTGGAGCCAAAAACATTCAGTACTTC.

V gene TRBV7-2 combines with J gene TRBJ2-5; TRBD2 matches 11 bases. The CDR3 covers 15 residues. V gave up 5 bases and J gave up 5 bases; unmatched junction bases: 7. The V gene's germline CDR1 is SGHTA and CDR2 FQGNSA. The CDR3 DNA follows: TGTGCCAGCAGCACCGGACTAGCGGGTCAGGAGACCCAGTACTTC. Translated, it gives CASSTGLAGQETQYF.

This clonotype came up a few times. The V gene is TRBV30, the J gene TRBJ2-1; 8 bases are shared with TRBD1. Germline CDR1 is GTSNPN and CDR2 is SVGIG (reference sequence). The CDR3 is made up of 16 amino acids. The V gene end was trimmed by 0 bases and the J gene end by 4 bases; junction bases not matched to a gene: 8. CDR3 nucleotide sequence: TGTGCCTGGAGTGTAGCAGGTGGACAGGGTTACAATGAGCAGTTCTTC. This codes for CAWSVAGGQGYNEQFF. Filled out from reference TRBV30 and TRBJ2-1, the complete variable domain reads SQTIHQWPATLVQPVGSPLSLECTVEGTSNPNLYWYRQAAGRGLQLLFYSVGIGQISSEVPQNLSASRPQDRQFILSSKKLLLSDSGFYLCAWSVAGGQGYNEQFFGPGTRLTVL.

This clonotype was seen repeatedly, ten times or more. The rearrangement uses TRBV4-1 and TRBJ1-2; weak D call: TRBD1 (6 bases). Trimming removed 3 bases from V and 3 bases from J, with 17 bases in between. Germline V gives CDR1 MGHRA, CDR2 YSYEKL. The CDR3 length is 16 residues. CDR3 sequence (DNA): TGCGCCAGCAGCCAGAAGGGGGGCGTGGACGACTATGGCTACACCTTC. Its translation is CASSQKGGVDDYGYTF.

This clonotype was observed a few times. The chain combines TRBV9 with TRBJ1-5; 9 nucleotides line up with TRBD1. Germline loops: CDR1 SGDLS, CDR2 YYNGEE. The CDR3 is 15 amino acids. The ends lost 3 bases at V and 4 bases at J; junction bases unmatched: 5. The CDR3 spells CASSAGTGSNQPQHF. As DNA, the CDR3 is TGTGCCAGCAGCGCAGGGACAGGGTCTAATCAGCCCCAGCATTTT.

This clonotype showed up just a few times. The genes are TRBV19 and TRBJ2-5; D not certain. This CDR3 contains 14 residues. Trimming removed 5 bases at V and 4 bases at J, with 14 bases between. Germline V lookup: CDR1 LNHDA, CDR2 SQIVND (reference sequence). The CDR3 DNA reads as TGTGCCAGTAGTTCGTCTCCGGGCCCAGAGACCCAGTACTTC. This codes for CASSSSPGPETQYF.

The chain couples TRBV29-1 to TRBJ2-1; the D is unclear. The CDR3 has 12 residues. Germline lookup yields CDR1 SQVTM and CDR2 ANQGSEA. Trimming removed 4 bases at V and 4 bases at J, with 8 bases between. In DNA form, the CDR3 reads TGCAGCGTTGTCGGTGGATACAATGAGCAGTTCTTC. Amino acid sequence: CSVVGGYNEQFF.

This clonotype has only a few counts. The CDR3 reads CASIPIGGSYNEQFF. CDR3 nucleotide sequence: TGTGCCAGTATTCCCATCGGGGGATCCTACAATGAGCAGTTCTTC. The chain couples TRBV19 to TRBJ2-1, with D possibly matching TRBD2 (6 bases). The CDR3 is made up of 15 amino acids. The V gene's germline CDR1 is LNHDA and CDR2 SQIVND (reference sequence). Trimming left V 7 bases short and J 1 base short, with 14 bases between.

The chain employs TRBV7-3 and TRBJ1-2, with 8 positions matching TRBD1. J lost 8 bases, V lost 5 bases, and 7 bases had no gene match. CDR1 and CDR2 (germline): SGHTA, FQGTGA. This CDR3 contains 13 residues. DNA of the CDR3: TGTGCCAGCAGCCAGGACAGGGAACAGGGCTACACCTTC. This codes for CASSQDREQGYTF.

This clonotype was counted at least ten times. The V gene is TRBV4-3, the J gene TRBJ2-2; D remains unclear. The V end was cut by 4 bases, the J end by 0 bases, with 9 bases between. This CDR3 comprises 15 residues. Germline CDR1 reads LGHNA; CDR2 reads YSLEER. CDR3 protein: CASSPMGSNTGELFF. The CDR3 nucleotides are TGCGCCAGCAGCCCAATGGGGTCGAACACCGGGGAGCTGTTTTTT.

The chain uses TRBV6-5 and TRBJ1-2; D is undetermined. The germline gives CDR1 MNHEY, CDR2 SVGAGI. The CDR3 covers 15 residues. V dropped 7 bases and J dropped 0 bases, with 15 bases sitting between them. The CDR3 DNA reads as TGTGCCAGCACCTGGGCAGCCGAACCTAACTATGGCTACACCTTC. Its protein product is CASTWAAEPNYGYTF.

The V call is TRBV7-9, the J call TRBJ1-1, with D unclear. The ends were cut back, 1 base at V and 2 bases at J, with 8 bases in the middle. Germline values: CDR1 SEHNR, CDR2 FQNEAQ (reference sequence). The CDR3 consists of 14 residues. The CDR3 region is CASSLEPENTEAFF. CDR3 DNA sequence: TGTGCCAGCAGCTTAGAGCCAGAAAACACTGAAGCTTTCTTT.

This clonotype was counted ten times or more. J is TRBJ2-3 and V is TRBV5-6; no clear D gene. Germline values: CDR1 SGHDT, CDR2 YYEEEE. V shed 2 bases and J shed 1 base, with 11 bases lying between them. CDR3 size: 15 residues. The CDR3: CASSFNPDGTDTQYF. The CDR3 DNA reads TGTGCCAGCAGCTTTAATCCCGACGGCACAGATACGCAGTATTTT.

The V call is TRBV12-3 or TRBV12-4, the J call TRBJ1-1; 10 bases fit TRBD1. The CDR3 spans 15 residues. Unmatched junction bases numbered 10, after V lost 8 bases and J lost 4 bases. CDR3 sequence (DNA): TGTGCCAGCCCACCCCGGGGACAGGGGAGCACTGAAGCTTTCTTT. This gives the protein CASPPRGQGSTEAFF.